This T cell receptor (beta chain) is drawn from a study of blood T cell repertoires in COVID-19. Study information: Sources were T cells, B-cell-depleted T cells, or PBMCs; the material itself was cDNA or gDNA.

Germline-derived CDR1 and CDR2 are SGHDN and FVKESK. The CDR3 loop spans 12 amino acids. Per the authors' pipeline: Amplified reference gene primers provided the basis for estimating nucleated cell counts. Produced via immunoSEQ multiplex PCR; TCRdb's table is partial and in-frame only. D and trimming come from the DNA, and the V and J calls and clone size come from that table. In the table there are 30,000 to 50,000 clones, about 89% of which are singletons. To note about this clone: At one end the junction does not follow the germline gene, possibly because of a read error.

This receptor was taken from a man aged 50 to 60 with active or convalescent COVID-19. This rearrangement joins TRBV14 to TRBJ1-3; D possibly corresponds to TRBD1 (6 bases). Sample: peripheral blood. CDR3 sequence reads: CASSTLRGVVHF. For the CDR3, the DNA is TGTGCCAGCAGCACCCTCAGGGGTGTGGTGCATTTT.